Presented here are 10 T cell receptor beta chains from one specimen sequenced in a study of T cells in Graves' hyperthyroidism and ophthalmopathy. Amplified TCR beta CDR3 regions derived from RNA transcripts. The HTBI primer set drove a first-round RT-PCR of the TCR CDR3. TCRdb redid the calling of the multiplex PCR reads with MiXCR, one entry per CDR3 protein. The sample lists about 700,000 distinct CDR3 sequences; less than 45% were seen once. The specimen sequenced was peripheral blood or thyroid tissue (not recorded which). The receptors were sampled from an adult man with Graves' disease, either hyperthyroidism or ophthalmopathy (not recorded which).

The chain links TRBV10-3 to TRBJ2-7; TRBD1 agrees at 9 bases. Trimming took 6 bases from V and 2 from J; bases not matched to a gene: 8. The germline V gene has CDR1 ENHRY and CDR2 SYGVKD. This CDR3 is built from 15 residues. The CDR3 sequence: CAISVGQGLAYEQYF. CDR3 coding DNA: TGTGCCATCAGCGTGGGACAGGGCCTCGCCTACGAGCAGTACTTC.

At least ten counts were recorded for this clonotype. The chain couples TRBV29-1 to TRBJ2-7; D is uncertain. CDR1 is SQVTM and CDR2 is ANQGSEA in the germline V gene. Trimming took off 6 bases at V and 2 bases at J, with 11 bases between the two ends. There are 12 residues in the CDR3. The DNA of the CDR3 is TGCAGCGTAACGACACCCGCCTACGAGCAGTACTTC. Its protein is CSVTTPAYEQYF.

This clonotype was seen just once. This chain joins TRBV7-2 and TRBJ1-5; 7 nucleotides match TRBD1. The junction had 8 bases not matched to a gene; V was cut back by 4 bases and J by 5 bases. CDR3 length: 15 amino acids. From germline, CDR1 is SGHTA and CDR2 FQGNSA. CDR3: CASSSPTGWDQPQHF. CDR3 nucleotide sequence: TGTGCCAGCAGCTCCCCGACAGGGTGGGATCAGCCCCAGCATTTT.

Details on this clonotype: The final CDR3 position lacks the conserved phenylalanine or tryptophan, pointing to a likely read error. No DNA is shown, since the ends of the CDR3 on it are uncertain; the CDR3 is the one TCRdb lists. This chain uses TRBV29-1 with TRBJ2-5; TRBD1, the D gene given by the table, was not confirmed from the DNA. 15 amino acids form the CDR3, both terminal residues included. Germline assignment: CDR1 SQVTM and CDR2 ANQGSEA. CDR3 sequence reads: CSVAGFGIGGYTFGS.

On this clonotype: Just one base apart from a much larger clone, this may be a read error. In nucleotides, the CDR3 is TGTGCCAGCAGCTTCCGGGACAGGGATGGCTGCACCTTC. It specifies CASSFRDRDGCTF. The V gene is TRBV7-9, the J gene TRBJ1-2, with 9 bases aligning to TRBD1. The CDR3 covers 13 residues. The germline V gene has CDR1 SEHNR and CDR2 FQNEAQ (reference sequence).

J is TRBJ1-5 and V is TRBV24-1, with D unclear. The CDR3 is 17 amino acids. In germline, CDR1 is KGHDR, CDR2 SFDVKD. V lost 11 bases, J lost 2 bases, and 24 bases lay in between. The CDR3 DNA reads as TGTGCCAGTAGTATTGCCCCCCGAGGGCCCGGCAATCAGCCCCAGCATTTT. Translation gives CASSIAPRGPGNQPQHF.

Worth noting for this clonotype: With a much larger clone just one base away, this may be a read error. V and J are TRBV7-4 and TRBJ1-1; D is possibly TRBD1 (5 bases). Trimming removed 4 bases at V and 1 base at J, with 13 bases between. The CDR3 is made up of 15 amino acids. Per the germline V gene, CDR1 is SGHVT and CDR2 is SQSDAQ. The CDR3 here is CASSYTGTSNTEAFF. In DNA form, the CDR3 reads TGTGCCAGCAGCTACACCGGGACGTCGAACACTGAAGCTTTCTTT.

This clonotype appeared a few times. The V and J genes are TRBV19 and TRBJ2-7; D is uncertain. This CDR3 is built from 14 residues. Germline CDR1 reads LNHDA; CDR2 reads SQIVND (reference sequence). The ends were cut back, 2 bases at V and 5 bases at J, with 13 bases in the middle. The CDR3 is CASSILGTRDEQYF. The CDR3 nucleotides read TGTGCCAGTAGTATATTGGGCACCCGGGACGAGCAGTACTTC.

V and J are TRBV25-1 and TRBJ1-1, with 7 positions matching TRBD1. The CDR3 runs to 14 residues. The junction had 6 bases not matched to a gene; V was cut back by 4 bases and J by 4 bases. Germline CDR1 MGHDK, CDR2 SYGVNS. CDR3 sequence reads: CASSGQGMSTEAFF. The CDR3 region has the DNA TGTGCCAGCAGTGGACAGGGAATGAGCACTGAAGCTTTCTTT.

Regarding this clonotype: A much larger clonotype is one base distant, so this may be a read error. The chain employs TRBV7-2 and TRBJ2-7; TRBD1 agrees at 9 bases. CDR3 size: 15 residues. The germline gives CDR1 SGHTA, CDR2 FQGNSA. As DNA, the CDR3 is TGTGCCGGCAGCTTAGATAGGGGACAGGGCTACGAGCAGTACTTC. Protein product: CAGSLDRGQGYEQYF.